These 23 T cell receptor beta chains were all obtained from the same sample, sequenced in a study of early T cells in non-severe SARS-CoV-2 infection. From the 5' RACE reads, TCRdb called clonotypes with MiXCR, one entry per CDR3 protein. The sample lists some 78,000 distinct CDR3 sequences; over 10% were seen once. Source material: whole blood. Receptors were obtained from an adult who was a healthcare worker with PCR-confirmed SARS-CoV-2 infection or an uninfected control (not recorded which).

This clonotype was observed a handful of times. This chain joins TRBV5-1 and TRBJ2-1, with D possibly matching TRBD1 (5 bases). The CDR3 spans 14 residues. Germline CDR1 reads SGHRS; CDR2 reads YFSETQ. V gave up 1 base and J gave up 8 bases, with 13 bases separating them. The CDR3 here is CASSLRRGQDEQFF. In DNA form, the CDR3 reads TGCGCCAGCAGCTTGCGAAGGGGTCAGGATGAGCAGTTCTTC.

The chain couples TRBV27 to TRBJ2-7, with TRBD1 identical over 8 bases. Germline V gives CDR1 MNHEY, CDR2 SMNVEV (reference sequence). Germline trimming cut 6 bases from V and 2 bases from J; bases unmatched to any gene: 12. The CDR3 is 16 amino acids. The CDR3 DNA reads TGTGCCAGCAGCTTCAGAGACAGGGGAGGCACCTACGAGCAGTACTTC. This codes for CASSFRDRGGTYEQYF.

The chain carries TRBV5-1 and TRBJ2-1; D gene uncertain. The CDR3 sequence is 15 residues long. The germline CDR1 and CDR2 sequences are SGHRS and YFSETQ. Trimming pared 7 bases from V and 0 bases from J, leaving 14 bases between. CDR3 residues: CASRVSEFSYNEQFF. CDR3 coding DNA: TGCGCCAGCCGTGTATCTGAATTCTCCTACAATGAGCAGTTCTTC.

The chain is built from TRBV3-1 and TRBJ2-7; no clear D. Germline V gives CDR1 LGHDT, CDR2 YNNKEL (reference sequence). The CDR3 length is 13 residues. V lost 2 bases to trimming and J lost 7 bases, with 12 bases between them. CDR3 nucleotides: TGTGCCAGCAGCCAAAATCTGGTAGGGGAGCAGTACTTC. Translation: CASSQNLVGEQYF.

This clonotype turned up a few times. The chain employs TRBV11-2 and TRBJ2-5, with D possibly matching TRBD1 (6 bases). CDR1 and CDR2 (germline): SGHAT, FQNNGV. V dropped 7 bases and J dropped 4 bases, with 22 bases sitting between them. CDR3 length: 16 residues. The CDR3 DNA reads as TGTGCCAGCACCTCCATTCGGACAGACCTTATAGAGACCCAGTACTTC. It specifies CASTSIRTDLIETQYF.

This clonotype was seen at least ten times. V is TRBV7-9 and J is TRBJ2-1, with 10 bases aligning to TRBD2. CDR3 length equals 17 residues. Trimming took 4 bases from V and 3 from J; bases not matched to a gene: 9. The germline CDR1 and CDR2 sequences are SEHNR and FQNEAQ (reference sequence). CDR3 nucleotides: TGTGCCAGCAGCTCTCGCCTAGCGGGAGTTCTCTACAATGAGCAGTTCTTC. Protein sequence: CASSSRLAGVLYNEQFF.

This rearrangement joins TRBV6-2 or TRBV6-3 to TRBJ2-1; D remains ambiguous. From germline, CDR1 is MNHEY and CDR2 SVGEGT. With 5 bases removed from V and 7 bases from J, the gap between germline ends came to 6 bases. The CDR3 is made up of 11 amino acids. This CDR3 is CASSPFNEQFF. CDR3 coding DNA: TGTGCCAGCAGTCCTTTTAATGAGCAGTTCTTC.

The table lists this clonotype with a few counts. This chain connects TRBV29-1 to TRBJ1-2; weak D call: TRBD1 (5 bases). The CDR3 runs 16 residues. V lost 0 bases and J 3 bases, leaving 17 bases between the germline ends. CDR1 SQVTM and CDR2 ANQGSEA come from the germline V gene. CDR3 loop: CSVEDRGAGVDYGYTF. The DNA for the CDR3 is TGCAGCGTTGAAGATCGAGGGGCAGGAGTGGACTATGGCTACACCTTC.

The J gene is TRBJ2-5, the V gene TRBV20-1; D perhaps matches TRBD2 (6 bases). Trimming removed 3 bases from V and 5 bases from J, with 7 bases in between. The CDR3 spans 11 residues. Germline values: CDR1 DFQATT, CDR2 SNEGSKA (reference sequence). The CDR3 DNA follows: TGCAGTGCTAGGGAGGGGGAGACCCAGTACTTC. It yields the protein CSAREGETQYF.

The chain recombines TRBV12-3 or TRBV12-4 with TRBJ1-2; D not certain. This CDR3 contains 15 residues. V gave up 2 bases and J gave up 6 bases, with 16 bases separating them. Written as DNA, the CDR3 is TGTGCCAGCAGTTTATCCCCGGGCCTGTCGGATGGCTACACCTTC. It codes for CASSLSPGLSDGYTF.

The chain links TRBV28 to TRBJ1-1; D ambiguous. Trimming removed 6 bases from V and 8 bases from J, with 10 bases in between. CDR1 and CDR2 from the germline V gene are MDHEN and SYDVKM. The CDR3 has 11 amino acids. The CDR3 protein is CASRDLSEAFF. Written as DNA, the CDR3 is TGTGCCAGCAGGGATCTAAGCGAAGCTTTCTTT.

This clonotype was counted a few times. This rearrangement joins TRBV24-1 to TRBJ2-7; weak D call: TRBD2 (5 bases). Trimming removed 2 bases from V and 9 bases from J, with 16 bases in between. The length of the CDR3 is 14 residues. CDR1 is KGHDR, CDR2 SFDVKD, per germline. The CDR3 protein is CATSDSRALAGQYF. The CDR3 region has the DNA TGTGCCACCAGTGATTCTCGGGCCCTCGCGGGGCAGTACTTC.

V is TRBV29-1 and J is TRBJ1-5; no reliable D call. The length of the CDR3 is 12 residues. In germline, CDR1 is SQVTM, CDR2 ANQGSEA. With 4 bases removed from V and 2 bases from J, the gap between germline ends came to 6 bases. The CDR3 loop reads CSVVVGNQPQHF. The CDR3 nucleotides are TGCAGCGTTGTGGTAGGCAATCAGCCCCAGCATTTT.

This clonotype was detected a few times. The rearrangement uses TRBV6-6 and TRBJ2-7; 10 bases are a match to TRBD1. The length of the CDR3 is 14 residues. CDR1 and CDR2 (germline): MNHNY, SVGAGI (reference sequence). J gave up 6 bases and V 1 base, and 3 bases lay outside the gene matches. The CDR3 loop is CASSYFGQGGEQYF. Written as DNA, the CDR3 is TGTGCCAGCAGTTACTTTGGACAGGGGGGCGAGCAGTACTTC.

V gene TRBV7-2 combines with J gene TRBJ1-1; tentatively, D is TRBD1 (5 bases). The CDR3 contains 12 residues. Germline loops: CDR1 SGHTA, CDR2 FQGNSA. Trimming removed 3 bases from V and 6 bases from J, with 8 bases in between. The CDR3 loop is CASSFDRPEAFF. The DNA for the CDR3 is TGTGCCAGCAGCTTTGACAGACCTGAAGCTTTCTTT. The whole variable domain, remainder taken from reference TRBV7-2 and TRBJ1-1, is GAGVSQSPSNKVTEKGKDVELRCDPISGHTALYWYRQSLGQGLEFLIYFQGNSAPDKSGLPSDRFSAERTGGSVSTLTIQRTQQEDSAVYLCASSFDRPEAFFGQGTRLTVV.

This clonotype was recorded many times. CDR3: CASSQGQGRTEAFF. The CDR3 DNA reads TGCGCCAGCAGCCAAGGACAGGGCCGGACTGAAGCTTTCTTT. This chain links TRBV4-1 with TRBJ1-1, with TRBD1 identical over 7 bases. Germline assignment: CDR1 MGHRA and CDR2 YSYEKL. This CDR3 spans 14 amino acids. V was pared by 1 base and J by 5 bases, with 4 bases of the junction left unmatched.

This clonotype was counted many times. V and J are TRBV28 and TRBJ2-7, with 10 bases fitting TRBD2. This CDR3 has 15 residues. CDR1 and CDR2 from the germline V gene are MDHEN and SYDVKM. The V and J ends lost 7 bases and 4 bases, in that order; junction bases with no gene match: 10. Here the CDR3 reads CASNSPGTSEYEQYF. The CDR3 coding sequence is TGTGCCAGCAACTCTCCCGGGACTAGCGAATACGAGCAGTACTTC.

This clonotype was observed many times. CDR3 DNA: TGCGCCAGCAGCACTCGGAGGGCAGGGCCCGACTCCTACGAGCAGTACTTC. Amino acids: CASSTRRAGPDSYEQYF. The J gene is TRBJ2-7, the V gene TRBV5-1; maybe TRBD2 (6 bases). Germline-derived CDR1 and CDR2 are SGHRS and YFSETQ. The V gene lost 4 bases and the J gene lost 0 bases, with 20 bases spanning the gap. The CDR3 spans 17 residues.

The chain joins TRBV20-1 to TRBJ2-2; D call uncertain. Looked up from germline, CDR1 is DFQATT and CDR2 is SNEGSKA (reference sequence). The CDR3 covers 11 residues. The V end was cut by 3 bases, the J end by 5 bases, with 4 bases between. CDR3 DNA: TGCAGTGCTAGCGGGACCGGGGAGCTGTTTTTT. Encoded protein: CSASGTGELFF.

This clonotype was seen at least ten times. This chain links TRBV7-6 with TRBJ2-1, with TRBD2 matching 12 bases. The CDR3 sequence is 17 residues long. The V gene end was trimmed by 4 bases and the J gene end by 1 base; junction bases not matched to a gene: 5. Germline V gene lookup returns CDR1 SGHVS and CDR2 FNYEAQ. The CDR3 DNA reads as TGTGCCAGCAGCTCCCGACTAGCGGGAGTGTCCTACAATGAGCAGTTCTTC. This sequence encodes CASSSRLAGVSYNEQFF.

Many counts were recorded for this clonotype. The CDR3 DNA reads TGTGCCAGCAGCCAGGGAGCGGGGTCCGGCTACGAGCAGTACTTC. This sequence encodes CASSQGAGSGYEQYF. The V call is TRBV3-1, the J call TRBJ2-7; 7 bases align to TRBD2. V shed 3 bases and J 3 bases; nucleotides not matched to a gene: 8. CDR1 and CDR2 (germline): LGHDT, YNNKEL (reference sequence). The CDR3 contains 15 residues.

V and J are TRBV27 and TRBJ1-6; maybe TRBD1 (5 bases). Trimming stripped 3 bases from V and 11 bases from J, with 11 bases between. Germline V gene data show CDR1 as MNHEY and CDR2 as SMNVEV (reference sequence). CDR3 length: 13 residues. The CDR3, as DNA: TGTGCCAGCAGTTTGAGACAGCTAACACCCCTCCACTTT. Its protein is CASSLRQLTPLHF.

This clonotype occurred many times. The chain joins TRBV7-9 to TRBJ2-2; a possible D gene is TRBD1 (5 bases). The CDR3 is made up of 14 amino acids. Per the germline V gene, CDR1 is SEHNR and CDR2 is FQNEAQ (reference sequence). V lost 5 bases and J 6 bases, leaving 13 bases between the germline ends. In nucleotides, the CDR3 is TGTGCCAGCAGCCGGACAATTGCTGCCGGGGAGCTGTTTTTT. It specifies CASSRTIAAGELFF.